This entry features one TCR beta chain sequence. Some clones are missing from TCRdb's copy, which holds only in-frame ones; the method was immunoSEQ multiplex PCR. The sample holds approximately 270,000 clones, around 85% seen once. These data are taken from a study of blood T cell repertoires in COVID-19. Study-level background: Specimens from acute and convalescent COVID-19 originated in the United States, Italy and Spain. Nucleic acid was either cDNA or gDNA, and it came from T cells, B-cell-depleted T cells, or PBMCs.

CDR3 length: 13 residues. Trimming removed 0 bases at V and 7 bases at J, with 8 bases between. Germline V gives CDR1 SGHRS, CDR2 YFSETQ. The chain uses TRBV5-1 and TRBJ1-5; D may be TRBD1 (5 bases). Sample: peripheral blood. The TCR was taken from a man aged 80 or over with acute or convalescent COVID-19. The CDR3 region is CASSLGQRQPQHF. CDR3 nucleotide sequence: TGCGCCAGCAGCTTGGGACAGAGGCAGCCCCAGCATTTT.